There are a few counts of the clone carrying this TCR beta chain. Its target is not known. The CDR3 spans 13 residues. CDR1 is SGHDT and CDR2 is YYEEEE in the germline V gene. V dropped 4 bases and J dropped 2 bases, with 10 bases sitting between them. The sample is drawn from a study of cytomegalovirus exposure and HLA in healthy donors. The study's findings and limits: Diagnosis of cytomegalovirus status made by the classifier reportedly showed high specificity and sensitivity. Follow-up analysis later connected one missense variant in DCLRE1C with trimming of TCR beta V- and J-genes.

With 60 Vbeta and 13 Jbeta primers, the PCR was carried out. Here immunoSEQ multiplex PCR was the method, and the copy in TCRdb shows in-frame clones only, minus some. The sample contains about 99,000 clones, about 80% of which appear only once. The sample was PBMCs. V gene TRBV5-6 combines with J gene TRBJ2-7; no clear D gene. This receptor was identified in a male donor in good health and CMV-seropositive. The chain's CDR3 is CASSLQAPYEQYF. DNA of the CDR3: TGTGCCAGCAGCCTCCAGGCCCCCTACGAGCAGTACTTC.